This T cell receptor beta chain was profiled in a study of T cells after yellow fever vaccination. Turning to the study itself: Fractions with few cells were prepared using SMART-Seq v4 Ultra Low Input. Findings and limits, study-wide: FACS-sorted repertoires could contain abundant clonotypes contaminating from the bulk population. Weaker in magnitude, the secondary response showed a faster peak on day 5 versus 15.

It was through 5'RACE template switching that TCR cDNA was made, with a universal primer site and UMIs added. MiXCR, applied by TCRdb to the 5' RACE reads, yields one record per CDR3 protein. Of 400,000 or so distinct CDR3 sequences detected, around 19% appear once; the ten largest clones hold over 15%. Worth noting for this clonotype: Its antigen is currently unknown.

The clonotype comes from a man aged 18-30 years who received the YFV17D yellow fever vaccine. The specimen comprised PBMCs, sampled before the yellow fever booster vaccination.

Here the CDR3 DNA reads TGCAGCACAAATCAGGGTATTATCGCGTCGGGCGATCAGCCCCAGCATTTT. Residues: CSTNQGIIASGDQPQHF. This rearrangement joins TRBV29-1 to TRBJ1-5; TRBD1 might be the D (5 bases). Trimming pared 8 bases from V and 5 bases from J, leaving 28 bases between. Germline CDR1 is SQVTM and CDR2 is ANQGSEA. The CDR3 contains 17 residues.